The 29 T cell receptor beta chains presented below share a single source sample, sequenced in a study of blood T cell repertoires in COVID-19. This table comes from immunoSEQ multiplex PCR, and its TCRdb copy is limited to in-frame clones, with some not included. The data contain approximately 110,000 clones, around 85% of them singletons. The specimen was peripheral blood. These receptors were taken from a human donor in a cohort sampled during active COVID-19.

V usage is TRBV28 and J usage is TRBJ1-1; 7 bases line up with TRBD1. V was pared by 10 bases and J by 3 bases, with 14 bases of the junction left unmatched. Looked up from germline, CDR1 is MDHEN and CDR2 is SYDVKM. The CDR3 has 15 amino acids. The CDR3 sequence is CATRGSEGAYTEAFF. CDR3 nucleotides: TGTGCCACCAGGGGCAGTGAGGGGGCGTACACTGAAGCTTTCTTT.

This chain links TRBV5-1 with TRBJ1-1; 8 bases match TRBD1. The V gene's germline CDR1 is SGHRS and CDR2 YFSETQ. This CDR3 has 16 residues. Trimming cost V 5 bases and J 1 base; bases outside gene matches: 10. The CDR3 nucleotides read TGCGCCAGCAGGTCGACAGGGGACTGGGCGAACACTGAAGCTTTCTTT. Its translation: CASRSTGDWANTEAFF.

This chain uses TRBV19 with TRBJ2-3; the match to TRBD1 covers 7 bases. V was pared by 3 bases and J by 4 bases, with 7 bases of the junction left unmatched. The CDR3 runs to 15 residues. CDR1 is LNHDA and CDR2 is SQIVND in the germline V gene (reference sequence). In nucleotides, the CDR3 is TGTGCCAGTAGTATCGGGACAGCAGGAGCAGATACGCAGTATTTT. Its translation is CASSIGTAGADTQYF.

The chain is built from TRBV7-8 and TRBJ1-1; perhaps TRBD1 as D (5 bases). Germline V lookup: CDR1 SGHVS, CDR2 FQNEAQ. This CDR3 comprises 13 residues. V dropped 6 bases and J dropped 2 bases, with 10 bases sitting between them. The CDR3 sequence: CASSSQVNTEAFF. DNA for the CDR3: TGTGCCAGCAGTTCACAGGTCAACACTGAAGCTTTCTTT.

The CDR3 spells CASSYSGQGKTEAFF. For the CDR3, the DNA is TGTGCCAGCAGTTACTCGGGACAGGGTAAGACTGAAGCTTTCTTT. This sequence joins TRBV6-5 and TRBJ1-1; 9 nucleotides line up with TRBD1. Germline CDR1 reads MNHEY; CDR2 reads SVGAGI. This CDR3 contains 15 residues. The J segment lost 5 bases and the V segment lost 0 bases, leaving 4 bases of the junction unmatched.

In this sample, this clone turned up once. CDR3: CASSQDVLAPDTQYF. The CDR3 coding sequence is TGCGCCAGCAGCCAAGATGTCCTAGCCCCAGATACGCAGTATTTT. The chain links TRBV4-1 to TRBJ2-3; D might be TRBD2 (5 bases). The CDR3 loop spans 15 amino acids. V lost 0 bases, J lost 4 bases, and 11 bases lay in between. Germline-derived CDR1 and CDR2 are MGHRA and YSYEKL.

The chain combines TRBV27 with TRBJ1-1; 8 bases agree with TRBD1. Germline CDR1 MNHEY, CDR2 SMNVEV (reference sequence). The V and J ends lost 4 bases and 11 bases, in that order; junction bases with no gene match: 18. CDR3 length equals 16 residues. In DNA, the CDR3 is TGTGCCAGCAGTTCAGCCCCAGGGGGCGGATCCGGGGAGGCTTTCTTT. As protein: CASSSAPGGGSGEAFF.

This clone was detected once. The gene calls are TRBV11-2 and TRBJ2-1; TRBD2 is a possible D gene (6 bases). Trimming shortened V by 5 bases and J by 0 bases, and 17 bases separated the two germline ends. This CDR3 is 17 amino acids long. CDR1 and CDR2 from the germline V gene are SGHAT and FQNNGV. The CDR3 region is CASSPTLLATSYNEQFF. CDR3 in DNA: TGTGCCAGCAGCCCAACCCTGCTAGCGACCTCCTACAATGAGCAGTTCTTC. The complete variable domain, with remaining parts taken from reference TRBV11-2 and TRBJ2-1, reads EAGVAQSPRYKIIEKRQSVAFWCNPISGHATLYWYQQILGQGPKLLIQFQNNGVVDDSQLPKDRFSAERLKGVDSTLKIQPAKLEDSAVYLCASSPTLLATSYNEQFFGPGTRLTVL.

The rearrangement uses TRBV5-4 and TRBJ1-3, with 7 bases fitting TRBD1. The CDR3 has 14 amino acids. Germline CDR1 and CDR2: SGHNT and YYREEE (reference sequence). The V segment lost 4 bases and the J segment 4 bases; nucleotides outside the gene matches: 5. Here the CDR3 reads CASSPRGHGNTIYF. In nucleotides, the CDR3 is TGTGCCAGCAGCCCGAGGGGGCACGGAAACACCATATATTTT.

This clone was detected only once. CDR3 bases: TGTGCCACCAGGCGGGGGACAGGGGCAGCCTACGAGCAGTACTTC. Its translation is CATRRGTGAAYEQYF. V is TRBV15 and J is TRBJ2-7, with 10 positions matching TRBD1. The CDR3 loop spans 15 amino acids. Germline-derived CDR1 and CDR2 are LNHNV and YYDKDF (reference sequence). V lost 6 bases, J lost 2 bases, and 7 bases stayed unmatched.

J is TRBJ1-1 and V is TRBV7-9; perhaps TRBD1 as D (6 bases). V dropped 6 bases and J dropped 4 bases, with 15 bases sitting between them. The CDR3 runs to 14 residues. Germline V gene sequence: CDR1 SEHNR, CDR2 FQNEAQ (reference sequence). The CDR3 spells CASRHTGRTTEAFF. CDR3 nucleotides: TGTGCCAGCAGACATACAGGGCGGACCACTGAAGCTTTCTTT. The full variable domain, completed using reference TRBV7-9 and TRBJ1-1, is DTGVSQNPRHKITKRGQNVTFRCDPISEHNRLYWYRQTLGQGPEFLTYFQNEAQLEKSRLLSDRFSAERPKGSFSTLEIQRTEQGDSAMYLCASRHTGRTTEAFFGQGTRLTVV.

As DNA, the CDR3 is TGTGCCAGTAGTCATGGACTGGAACAGCCCCAGCATTTT. This sequence encodes CASSHGLEQPQHF. The rearrangement joins TRBV19 to TRBJ1-5; no firm D call. Trimming left V 5 bases short and J 7 bases short, with 12 bases between. There are 13 residues in the CDR3. The V gene's germline CDR1 is LNHDA and CDR2 SQIVND (reference sequence). Based on the CDR3 plus reference TRBV19 and TRBJ1-5, the full variable domain is DGGITQSPKYLFRKEGQNVTLSCEQNLNHDAMYWYRQDPGQGLRLIYYSQIVNDFQKGDIAEGYSVSREKKESFPLTVTSAQKNPTAFYLCASSHGLEQPQHFGDGTRLSIL.

Here the CDR3 DNA reads TGTGCCAGCAGCTTAGATCTGCGGGACAGGGACTATGGCTACACCTTC. Amino acids: CASSLDLRDRDYGYTF. The chain employs TRBV11-2 and TRBJ1-2, with 9 bases lining up with TRBD1. The CDR3 extends over 16 amino acids. Per the germline V gene, CDR1 is SGHAT and CDR2 is FQNNGV. The V gene end was trimmed by 0 bases and the J gene end by 3 bases; junction bases not matched to a gene: 5.

The CDR3 loop reads CASSLGGDASTDTQYF. The CDR3 nucleotides read TGCGCCAGCAGCTTGGGGGGAGATGCCTCCACAGATACGCAGTATTTT. The chain employs TRBV5-1 and TRBJ2-3; a possible D gene is TRBD2 (5 bases). CDR3 length: 16 residues. Trimming left V 0 bases short and J 2 bases short, with 13 bases between. CDR1 is SGHRS, CDR2 YFSETQ, per germline.

This clone appeared a single time. This sequence joins TRBV6-6 and TRBJ2-1; D not resolved. Germline CDR1 is MNHNY and CDR2 is SVGAGI (reference sequence). This CDR3 is 15 amino acids long. V lost 2 bases and J lost 0, with 8 bases in between. CDR3 in DNA: TGTGCCAGCAGTTACCCGCTAGTCTCCTACAATGAGCAGTTCTTC. It encodes CASSYPLVSYNEQFF.

This clone was seen a few times. The V call is TRBV7-9, the J call TRBJ1-1; D not resolved. The CDR3 extends over 14 amino acids. Germline V gives CDR1 SEHNR, CDR2 FQNEAQ (reference sequence). V lost 5 bases, J lost 0 bases, and 10 bases lay in between. The CDR3 spells CASSPGRLNTEAFF. In DNA form, the CDR3 reads TGTGCCAGCAGCCCCGGGAGATTGAACACTGAAGCTTTCTTT.

The chain is built from TRBV6-5 and TRBJ1-6; tentative D call: TRBD1 (5 bases). Germline assignment: CDR1 MNHEY and CDR2 SVGAGI. V was pared by 6 bases and J by 4 bases, with 13 bases between. The CDR3 covers 15 residues. This CDR3 reads CASRIDSPYNSPLHF. CDR3 coding DNA: TGTGCCAGCAGAATAGACAGTCCTTATAATTCACCCCTCCACTTT.

The gene calls are TRBV4-3 and TRBJ2-1; weak D call: TRBD2 (6 bases). With 1 base removed from V and 3 bases from J, the gap between germline ends came to 10 bases. This CDR3 region has 15 residues. Germline V gene data show CDR1 as LGHNA and CDR2 as YSLEER. CDR3 bases: TGCGCCAGCAGCCAAGGTACGGGGGACTACAATGAGCAGTTCTTC. This sequence encodes CASSQGTGDYNEQFF.

V usage is TRBV28 and J usage is TRBJ1-4, with TRBD1 identical over 8 bases. This CDR3 is built from 15 residues. With V trimmed by 3 bases and J by 4 bases, 4 bases remained unmatched. CDR1 and CDR2 (germline): MDHEN, SYDVKM. The CDR3: CASSFRQGYNEKLFF. The CDR3 DNA reads TGTGCCAGCAGTTTCAGACAGGGGTATAATGAAAAACTGTTTTTT.

This chain connects TRBV20-1 to TRBJ1-6; D is undetermined. Germline V lookup: CDR1 DFQATT, CDR2 SNEGSKA (reference sequence). CDR3 length equals 11 residues. V was clipped by 0 bases and J by 13 bases, with 7 bases between them. The CDR3 spells CSARDSSPLHF. CDR3 nucleotides: TGCAGTGCTAGAGATTCCAGTCCCCTCCACTTT.

This clone was detected a few times. The chain is built from TRBV7-9 and TRBJ1-2; 7 bases are a match to TRBD1. CDR1 is SEHNR and CDR2 is FQNEAQ in the germline V gene (reference sequence). V lost 5 bases and J lost 3; bases outside the gene matches: 0. This CDR3 contains 12 residues. This CDR3 reads CASSQGDYGYTF. DNA of the CDR3: TGTGCCAGCAGCCAGGGGGACTATGGCTACACCTTC.

This chain connects TRBV28 to TRBJ1-5, with 7 bases lining up with TRBD1. The CDR3 extends over 14 amino acids. V shed 6 bases and J 9 bases; nucleotides not matched to a gene: 11. Germline CDR1 MDHEN, CDR2 SYDVKM. The DNA of the CDR3 is TGTGCCAGCAGATACGGACAGGCGAACTCGCCCCAGCATTTT. Translation gives CASRYGQANSPQHF.

This clone showed up just a few times. The V call is TRBV11-2, the J call TRBJ1-6; D might be TRBD1 (6 bases). Germline V gene lookup returns CDR1 SGHAT and CDR2 FQNNGV. The V and J ends lost 2 bases and 5 bases respectively, with 19 bases between them. CDR3 length: 18 residues. CDR3 region: CASSLLLPGAENNSPLHF. CDR3 in DNA: TGTGCCAGCAGCTTACTTCTCCCAGGGGCGGAAAATAATTCACCCCTCCACTTT.

The chain has TRBV9 and TRBJ2-3, with TRBD2 matching over 8 bases. Germline V gene sequence: CDR1 SGDLS, CDR2 YYNGEE. J lost 0 bases, V lost 3 bases, and 9 bases had no gene match. The CDR3 has 17 residues. CDR3 in amino acids: CASSGLAGRSSTDTQYF. CDR3 DNA sequence: TGTGCCAGCAGCGGTTTAGCGGGGCGCTCTAGCACAGATACGCAGTATTTT.

The V and J genes are TRBV2 and TRBJ2-6; weak D call: TRBD1 (7 bases). The ends were cut back, 6 bases at V and 19 bases at J, with 13 bases in the middle. The CDR3 spans 10 residues. Germline CDR1 SNHLY, CDR2 FYNNEI. The DNA of the CDR3 is TGTGCCAGCAGGGGCGGGACAGCAACTTTC. Protein product: CASRGGTATF. Variable domain in full (rest from reference TRBV2 and TRBJ2-6): EPEVTQTPSHQVTQMGQEVILRCVPISNHLYFYWYRQILGQKVEFLVSFYNNEISEKSEIFDDQFSVERPDGSNFTLKIRSTKLEDSAMYFCASRGGTATFGAGSRLTVL.

CDR3 bases: TGTGCCAGCAGTCCGGGACTAGCGGGGGGATTGACAGATACGCAGTATTTT. Encoded protein: CASSPGLAGGLTDTQYF. The rearrangement joins TRBV9 to TRBJ2-3; TRBD2 aligns across 15 bases. The J segment lost 3 bases and the V segment lost 5 bases, leaving 7 bases of the junction unmatched. The CDR3 is made up of 17 amino acids. The V gene's germline CDR1 is SGDLS and CDR2 YYNGEE.

V usage is TRBV9 and J usage is TRBJ1-3, with a tentative D call TRBD1 (6 bases). Trimming removed 4 bases at V and 0 bases at J, with 17 bases between. The CDR3 runs 17 residues. Germline V gives CDR1 SGDLS, CDR2 YYNGEE. CDR3 sequence (DNA): TGTGCCAGCAGCATTACAGGGAATGGATACTCTGGAAACACCATATATTTT. Residues: CASSITGNGYSGNTIYF.

The chain has TRBV29-1 and TRBJ2-3, with TRBD2 identical over 11 bases. The CDR3 totals 14 residues. CDR1 SQVTM and CDR2 ANQGSEA come from the germline V gene. Germline trimming cut 4 bases from V and 4 bases from J; bases unmatched to any gene: 4. The CDR3 nucleotides are TGCAGCGTTGGACTAGCGGGGAGAGCAGATACGCAGTATTTT. This encodes CSVGLAGRADTQYF.

The gene calls are TRBV12-3 or TRBV12-4 and TRBJ1-2; the D gene is possibly TRBD1 (6 bases). This CDR3 has 13 amino acids. The V and J ends lost 10 bases and 5 bases respectively, with 17 bases between them. The CDR3, as DNA: TGTGCCACTTCAAACGAGGGGGATTATGGCTACACCTTC. Its translation: CATSNEGDYGYTF.